These 31 T cell receptor beta chains share one sample of origin, sequenced in a study of blood T cell repertoires in COVID-19. Profiled with immunoSEQ multiplex PCR; TCRdb holds only in-frame clones, not every one. The profile shows 150,000 to 180,000 clones, around 83% of them singletons. Sequences were obtained from peripheral blood. Receptor source: a woman between 45 and 65 years old with acute or convalescent COVID-19.

V is TRBV9 and J is TRBJ2-7; 7 positions match TRBD1. From germline, CDR1 is SGDLS and CDR2 YYNGEE. This CDR3 comprises 14 residues. V lost 3 bases to trimming and J lost 5 bases; unmatched junction nucleotides: 8. CDR3 region: CASSETGYSHEQYF. CDR3 DNA: TGTGCCAGCAGCGAGACAGGGTATTCCCACGAGCAGTACTTC.

The V call is TRBV9, the J call TRBJ2-5; TRBD2 agrees at 11 bases. After removal of 5 bases from V and 1 base from J, the junction contained 10 bases not matched to a gene. This CDR3 region has 17 residues. CDR1 SGDLS and CDR2 YYNGEE come from the germline V gene. CDR3 DNA sequence: TGTGCCAGCAGTTTCGGGGGGACTAGCGGAAGCCAAGAGACCCAGTACTTC. The encoded protein is CASSFGGTSGSQETQYF.

This chain uses TRBV7-2 with TRBJ2-3; the D is unclear. Deletions cut 6 bases from V and 2 bases from J, with 9 bases between. Per the germline V gene, CDR1 is SGHTA and CDR2 is FQGNSA. There are 13 residues in the CDR3. The CDR3 reads CASSGPFTDTQYF. CDR3 nucleotides: TGTGCCAGCAGTGGCCCGTTCACAGATACGCAGTATTTT.

The chain carries TRBV5-1 and TRBJ2-7; 10 bases match TRBD2. Unmatched junction bases numbered 8, after V lost 4 bases and J lost 7 bases. Germline CDR1 reads SGHRS; CDR2 reads YFSETQ. This CDR3 is built from 14 residues. The CDR3 sequence is CASSQLAGAGEQYF. As DNA, the CDR3 is TGCGCCAGCAGCCAGCTAGCGGGGGCGGGGGAGCAGTACTTC.

The chain couples TRBV5-6 to TRBJ2-1; 10 bases fit TRBD2. Germline-derived CDR1 and CDR2 are SGHDT and YYEEEE. With V trimmed by 3 bases and J by 5 bases, 8 bases remained unmatched. There are 16 residues in the CDR3. The CDR3 region has the DNA TGTGCCAGCAGCTGGGAAGGTAGCGGGGGGAACAATGAGCAGTTCTTC. This translates into CASSWEGSGGNNEQFF.

The genes are TRBV5-1 and TRBJ1-2; D perhaps matches TRBD1 (6 bases). This CDR3 is 14 amino acids long. Deletions cut 4 bases from V and 4 bases from J, with 14 bases between. Germline CDR1 is SGHRS and CDR2 is YFSETQ. The CDR3 loop reads CASSTRGQIYGYTF. The CDR3 DNA reads TGCGCCAGCAGCACCAGAGGACAGATCTATGGCTACACCTTC.

The chain joins TRBV7-2 to TRBJ2-7, with TRBD2 matching over 13 bases. The CDR3 is 15 amino acids. Trimming at V came to 5 bases and at J to 6 bases, leaving 7 bases not matched to a gene. Germline lookup yields CDR1 SGHTA and CDR2 FQGNSA. CDR3 loop: CASSARLAGGGEQYF. The CDR3 DNA follows: TGTGCCAGCAGCGCCCGACTAGCGGGGGGTGGCGAGCAGTACTTC.

This chain uses TRBV18 with TRBJ1-2; D not certain. Germline V lookup: CDR1 KGHSH, CDR2 LQKENI. There are 13 residues in the CDR3. Trimming removed 1 base from V and 4 bases from J, with 7 bases in between. CDR3 region: CASSPRSVYGYTF. The CDR3 nucleotides read TGTGCCAGCTCACCACGGTCAGTCTATGGCTACACCTTC.

The chain carries TRBV5-1 and TRBJ2-5, with 9 bases aligning to TRBD2. This CDR3 region has 14 residues. CDR1 is SGHRS and CDR2 is YFSETQ in the germline V gene. With 3 bases clipped from V and 5 bases from J, the junction kept 5 bases outside the gene matches. CDR3 residues: CASSSLAGAETQYF. The CDR3 DNA reads TGCGCCAGCAGCTCGTTAGCGGGAGCGGAGACCCAGTACTTC.

The J gene is TRBJ1-1, the V gene TRBV14; weak D call: TRBD1 (5 bases). V lost 3 bases and J lost 4, with 9 bases in between. The CDR3 has 13 residues. The germline V gene encodes CDR1 SGHDN and CDR2 FVKESK. CDR3 DNA sequence: TGTGCCAGCAGCCATCGACAGCTCACTGAAGCTTTCTTT. Its translation: CASSHRQLTEAFF.

The chain has TRBV28 and TRBJ2-3; D may be TRBD1 (5 bases). The CDR3 is 17 amino acids. V was pared by 6 bases and J by 0 bases, with 19 bases between. The germline gives CDR1 MDHEN, CDR2 SYDVKM. For the CDR3, the DNA is TGTGCCAGCAGCCCAAGTTGGCCAGGGTCTAGCACAGATACGCAGTATTTT. Amino acids: CASSPSWPGSSTDTQYF.

The genes are TRBV25-1 and TRBJ1-1; maybe TRBD1 (5 bases). Germline loops: CDR1 MGHDK, CDR2 SYGVNS. The CDR3 covers 14 residues. V shed 1 base and J shed 7 bases, with 13 bases lying between them. Here the CDR3 DNA reads TGTGCCAGCAGTGAATTCGCAGGGTTCAGTGAAGCTTTCTTT. Residues: CASSEFAGFSEAFF.

This clone was recorded once. The V and J genes are TRBV20-1 and TRBJ2-2, with D possibly matching TRBD1 (6 bases). Germline loops: CDR1 DFQATT, CDR2 SNEGSKA (reference sequence). The length of the CDR3 is 18 residues. V gave up 3 bases and J gave up 7 bases, with 27 bases separating them. The CDR3 loop is CSASRQGQYFHYVGELFF. Written as DNA, the CDR3 is TGCAGTGCTAGTCGACAAGGACAGTATTTTCACTATGTCGGGGAGCTGTTTTTT.

V gene TRBV18 combines with J gene TRBJ2-7, with a weak D call TRBD2 (5 bases). In germline, CDR1 is KGHSH, CDR2 LQKENI. V lost 3 bases and J 3 bases, leaving 6 bases between the germline ends. This CDR3 spans 12 amino acids. The CDR3 DNA sequence: TGTGCCAGCTCACCCCGGGACTACGAGCAGTACTTC. Protein: CASSPRDYEQYF. The full variable domain, its missing parts supplied by reference TRBV18 and TRBJ2-7, is NAGVMQNPRHLVRRRGQEARLRCSPMKGHSHVYWYRQLPEEGLKFMVYLQKENIIDESGMPKERFSAEFPKEGPSILRIQQVVRGDSAAYFCASSPRDYEQYFGPGTRLTVT.

As to this clone: An end of the junction does not agree with germline; a read error may underlie this. This chain links TRBV6-2 or TRBV6-3 with TRBJ1-2, with TRBD1 matching over 7 bases. The CDR3 contains 15 residues. Germline lookup yields CDR1 MNHEY and CDR2 SVGEGT. The CDR3 reads CAGSYSTGTGHGYTF. DNA of the CDR3: TGTGCCGGCAGTTACTCGACAGGGACTGGGCATGGCTACACCTTC.

V and J are TRBV19 and TRBJ2-1, with a possible D match to TRBD1 (7 bases). This CDR3 spans 16 amino acids. The germline V gene has CDR1 LNHDA and CDR2 SQIVND (reference sequence). Trimming left V 6 bases short and J 0 bases short, with 15 bases between. For the CDR3, the DNA is TGTGCCAGTAGAACGGCGGGACAGAGCTCCTACAATGAGCAGTTCTTC. Translating gives CASRTAGQSSYNEQFF.

The count of this clone is one. The chain combines TRBV4-2 with TRBJ2-7; 8 nucleotides line up with TRBD2. Germline values: CDR1 LGHNA, CDR2 YNFKEQ. The CDR3 runs to 15 residues. The junction had 7 bases not matched to a gene; V was cut back by 0 bases and J by 6 bases. CDR3 nucleotide sequence: TGTGCCAGCAGCCAAGATCAGCGGGGGCTGGTCGAGCAGTACTTC. Amino acid sequence: CASSQDQRGLVEQYF.

CDR3 coding DNA: TGTGCCAGCAGTTTGTCGTTCGGTACGTCGGACACCATATATTTT. Amino acids: CASSLSFGTSDTIYF. V and J are TRBV27 and TRBJ1-3; unclear D gene. V was cut by 3 bases and J by 8 bases, with 17 bases left in between. In germline, CDR1 is MNHEY, CDR2 SMNVEV (reference sequence). The CDR3 is made up of 15 amino acids.

The rearrangement joins TRBV21-1 to TRBJ1-2. TRBV21-1 is shown as a pseudogene. This CDR3 has 15 residues. CDR3 amino acids: CASSKDEGLSYGYTF. In DNA, the CDR3 is TGTGCCAGCAGCAAAGATGAGGGTCTCTCCTATGGCTACACCTTC.

The chain uses TRBV5-8 and TRBJ2-1; the match to TRBD2 covers 7 bases. Trimming at V came to 5 bases and at J to 0 bases, leaving 5 bases not matched to a gene. The V gene's germline CDR1 is SGHTS and CDR2 YDEGEE. The CDR3 totals 15 residues. This CDR3 reads CASSRDYRSYNEQFF. The DNA for the CDR3 is TGTGCCAGCAGTCGGGACTACCGCTCCTACAATGAGCAGTTCTTC.

V is TRBV6-5 and J is TRBJ1-5; possibly TRBD1 for D (6 bases). Per germline, CDR1 MNHEY and CDR2 SVGAGI. V was clipped by 5 bases and J by 3 bases, with 14 bases between them. This CDR3 spans 15 amino acids. The CDR3 sequence is CASSTGIQNNQPQHF. As DNA, the CDR3 is TGTGCCAGCAGTACAGGGATACAGAACAATCAGCCCCAGCATTTT.

This clone was seen a handful of times. In the same sample, other DNA sequences code for this CDR3. The CDR3 is CASSLAGGSYEQYF. The CDR3 DNA sequence: TGTGCCAGCAGTTTAGCAGGGGGCTCCTACGAGCAGTACTTC. This chain uses TRBV28 with TRBJ2-7; 7 positions match TRBD1. V was clipped by 2 bases and J by 0 bases; unmatched bases: 1. From germline, CDR1 is MDHEN and CDR2 SYDVKM. This CDR3 comprises 14 residues.

The rearrangement uses TRBV5-8 and TRBJ1-5; no clear D. V lost 3 bases to trimming and J lost 11 bases, with 15 bases between them. This CDR3 has 13 amino acids. Germline V lookup: CDR1 SGHTS, CDR2 YDEGEE. The DNA of the CDR3 is TGTGCCAGCAGCTCACAATCAGGTAACGCCCAGCATTTT. The encoded protein is CASSSQSGNAQHF.

This clone occurred a few times. This chain connects TRBV4-1 to TRBJ1-2, with D hard to call. The CDR3 loop spans 16 amino acids. Trimming removed 3 bases at V and 4 bases at J, with 18 bases between. Germline CDR1 and CDR2: MGHRA and YSYEKL. The CDR3 nucleotides read TGCGCCAGCAGCCACCCTCCCGGAGGTGGTGCCTATGGCTACACCTTC. Protein product: CASSHPPGGGAYGYTF.

V is TRBV13 and J is TRBJ1-1; tentatively, D is TRBD1 (5 bases). V lost 4 bases and J lost 10, with 16 bases in between. Germline V gene sequence: CDR1 PRHDT, CDR2 FYEKMQ (reference sequence). The CDR3 is 13 residues long. The CDR3 DNA sequence: TGTGCCAGCAGCTCGTACCCCGGGCAGGGAGCTTTCTTT. It is translated as CASSSYPGQGAFF.

The rearrangement links TRBV28 to TRBJ2-6, with D possibly TRBD1 on 6 matching bases. V lost 6 bases, J lost 0 bases, and 12 bases lay in between. CDR3 length equals 16 residues. Per the germline V gene, CDR1 is MDHEN and CDR2 is SYDVKM. The CDR3 protein is CASRAGDPSGANVLTF. CDR3 in DNA: TGTGCCAGCAGGGCAGGGGACCCCTCTGGGGCCAACGTCCTGACTTTC.

This chain uses TRBV11-2 with TRBJ1-5; TRBD1 is a possible D gene (5 bases). The CDR3 loop spans 15 amino acids. With 0 bases removed from V and 0 bases from J, the gap between germline ends came to 6 bases. Germline V gives CDR1 SGHAT, CDR2 FQNNGV. The CDR3 is CASSLEGASNQPQHF. The DNA of the CDR3 is TGTGCCAGCAGCTTAGAAGGGGCTAGCAATCAGCCCCAGCATTTT.

The chain carries TRBV5-4 and TRBJ2-3; maybe TRBD1 (6 bases). The CDR3 covers 17 residues. Trimming shortened V by 4 bases and J by 0 bases, and 18 bases separated the two germline ends. Germline V gene lookup returns CDR1 SGHNT and CDR2 YYREEE (reference sequence). The CDR3 bases are TGTGCCAGCAGCAAGCCCCAACAGGGATCTAGCACAGATACGCAGTATTTT. Translation gives CASSKPQQGSSTDTQYF.

The count of this clone is one. The chain employs TRBV20-1 and TRBJ1-2, with TRBD1 as a possible D gene (5 bases). Trimming removed 4 bases from V and 8 bases from J, with 11 bases in between. The CDR3 has 11 residues. Germline CDR1 DFQATT, CDR2 SNEGSKA (reference sequence). As DNA, the CDR3 is TGCAGTGCTAACCCGGGGGAGGGCTACACCTTC. This translates into CSANPGEGYTF.

CDR3 protein: CAWGRDSRNEQFF. The CDR3 DNA reads as TGTGCCTGGGGCCGGGACAGTAGGAATGAGCAGTTCTTC. The chain is built from TRBV30 and TRBJ2-1, with TRBD1 identical over 7 bases. This CDR3 is built from 13 residues. CDR1 is GTSNPN, CDR2 SVGIG, per germline (reference sequence). Unmatched junction bases numbered 8, after V lost 5 bases and J lost 7 bases.

The chain joins TRBV19 to TRBJ1-6; D is undetermined. The CDR3 sequence is 12 residues long. V lost 3 bases to trimming and J lost 6 bases, with 3 bases between them. Germline V gene data show CDR1 as LNHDA and CDR2 as SQIVND (reference sequence). The CDR3 DNA reads as TGTGCCAGTAGTATCCGTAATTCACCCCTCCACTTT. Encoded protein: CASSIRNSPLHF.